This entry lists 31 T cell receptor beta chains sequenced from one sample in a study of shared clonotypes between healthy human individuals. Profiling relied on immunoSEQ multiplex PCR, and the TCRdb table lists in-frame clones only, not all of them. Of about 2.4 million clones listed, 90% to 95% are singletons. Sequences were obtained from naive CD4+ T cells from PBMCs. Regarding subset: CD45RA+ positively selected. Source of these receptors: a man between 18 and 35 years old in good health. Some clones in this sample may be carry-over from other donors' samples.

The V gene is TRBV11-2, the J gene TRBJ2-5; TRBD2 agrees at 7 bases. The V gene's germline CDR1 is SGHAT and CDR2 FQNNGV. V shed 0 bases, J shed 5 bases, and the junction held 6 bases outside the gene matches. CDR3 length: 15 amino acids. The CDR3 DNA reads as TGTGCCAGCAGCTTAGATCAAGCGGGATGGGAGACCCAGTACTTC. Amino acids: CASSLDQAGWETQYF.

Comments on this clone: The same CDR3 arises from other DNA sequences in this sample as well. The rearrangement joins TRBV2 to TRBJ2-7, with 8 bases identical to TRBD1. The V segment lost 6 bases and the J segment 4 bases; nucleotides outside the gene matches: 8. Germline lookup yields CDR1 SNHLY and CDR2 FYNNEI. The CDR3 extends over 14 amino acids. The CDR3 sequence: CASSDQGAGYEQYF. CDR3 coding DNA: TGTGCCAGCAGCGACCAGGGGGCTGGTTACGAGCAGTACTTC.

Details on this clone: Other DNA sequences in the same sample also yield this CDR3. The chain couples TRBV28 to TRBJ1-2, with D unresolved. The CDR3 is 12 amino acids. Germline V gene data show CDR1 as MDHEN and CDR2 as SYDVKM. Between the trimmed V and J ends, which lost 5 bases and 4 bases, there was a span of 8 bases. The CDR3 is CASSLRTYGYTF. Written as DNA, the CDR3 is TGTGCCAGCAGTCTGAGGACCTATGGCTACACCTTC.

For this clone: This CDR3 is also generated by other DNA sequences in the sample. The V call is TRBV29-1, the J call TRBJ2-1; TRBD2 matches at 10 bases. J gave up 6 bases and V 4 bases, and 0 bases lay outside the gene matches. The CDR3 contains 12 residues. Germline V lookup: CDR1 SQVTM, CDR2 ANQGSEA. The CDR3, as DNA: TGCAGCGTTGCTAGCGGGAGCAATGAGCAGTTCTTC. It yields the protein CSVASGSNEQFF.

The rearrangement links TRBV19 to TRBJ1-3; D perhaps matches TRBD1 (5 bases). The germline V and J ends were trimmed by 9 bases and 4 bases, with 13 bases remaining between them. Germline V lookup: CDR1 LNHDA, CDR2 SQIVND (reference sequence). The CDR3 has 13 amino acids. The CDR3 nucleotides read TGTGCCAGCACCAAGGGGCCCGGAAACACCATATATTTT. Its protein is CASTKGPGNTIYF.

V gene TRBV6-5 combines with J gene TRBJ1-1, with D possibly being TRBD1 (5 bases). The germline CDR1 and CDR2 sequences are MNHEY and SVGAGI. The CDR3 sequence is 13 residues long. Trimming took 7 bases from V and 7 from J, leaving 16 bases between them. CDR3 sequence reads: CASKDWGSGEAFF. The CDR3 DNA is TGTGCCAGCAAGGACTGGGGCTCTGGTGAAGCTTTCTTT.

The gene calls are TRBV5-4 and TRBJ1-4; no reliable D call. Trimming removed 1 base at V and 0 bases at J, with 13 bases between. The CDR3 spans 17 residues. Germline V CDR1 and CDR2: SGHNT, YYREEE (reference sequence). The CDR3 is CASSLRVRAATNEKLFF. The CDR3 coding sequence is TGTGCCAGCAGCTTGAGAGTTAGGGCAGCAACTAATGAAAAACTGTTTTTT.

About this clone: Different DNA sequences within this sample yield the same CDR3. The chain joins TRBV5-1 to TRBJ2-3; TRBD2 aligns across 9 bases. This CDR3 comprises 15 residues. Germline V lookup: CDR1 SGHRS, CDR2 YFSETQ. The V and J ends lost 4 bases and 3 bases, in that order; junction bases with no gene match: 6. Here the CDR3 DNA reads TGCGCCAGCAGCAGGGGACTAGCAGATACAGATACGCAGTATTTT. As protein: CASSRGLADTDTQYF.

V and J are TRBV15 and TRBJ2-7; weak D call: TRBD2 (5 bases). Trimming left V 1 base short and J 2 bases short, with 15 bases between. CDR3 length equals 16 residues. Germline V gene sequence: CDR1 LNHNV, CDR2 YYDKDF (reference sequence). In DNA, the CDR3 is TGTGCCACCAGCAGAGGTAGTCCGGGGAACCCCTACGAGCAGTACTTC. Its protein product is CATSRGSPGNPYEQYF.

The genes are TRBV5-6 and TRBJ2-2; maybe TRBD2 (6 bases). Germline-derived CDR1 and CDR2 are SGHDT and YYEEEE. The germline V and J ends were trimmed by 4 bases and 7 bases, with 20 bases remaining between them. CDR3 length: 16 amino acids. The CDR3 sequence: CASSPFREIHRGELFF. The CDR3 DNA reads TGTGCCAGCAGCCCCTTCCGGGAGATCCATCGCGGGGAGCTGTTTTTT.

The J gene is TRBJ2-5, the V gene TRBV4-1; D is ambiguous. Trimming took off 5 bases at V and 3 bases at J, with 19 bases between the two ends. CDR3 length: 16 residues. From germline, CDR1 is MGHRA and CDR2 YSYEKL. The DNA for the CDR3 is TGCGCCAGCAGCGGTAGAAGGGCGGTCAACGAAGAGACCCAGTACTTC. It yields the protein CASSGRRAVNEETQYF.

V is TRBV11-3 and J is TRBJ2-2; 8 bases map to TRBD2. The CDR3 contains 17 residues. The germline gives CDR1 SGHNT, CDR2 YENEEA. V lost 4 bases to trimming and J lost 0 bases; unmatched junction nucleotides: 7. The CDR3 nucleotides read TGTGCCAGCAGCTCAAGGACTAGCCACTCGAACACCGGGGAGCTGTTTTTT. This sequence encodes CASSSRTSHSNTGELFF. Supplemented by reference TRBV11-3 and TRBJ2-2, the full variable domain reads EAGVVQSPRYKIIEKKQPVAFWCNPISGHNTLYWYLQNLGQGPELLIRYENEEAVDDSQLPKDRFSAERLKGVDSTLKIQPAELGDSAVYLCASSSRTSHSNTGELFFGEGSRLTVL.

V and J are TRBV2 and TRBJ2-2; 8 positions match TRBD2. The ends lost 5 bases at V and 4 bases at J; junction bases unmatched: 6. Germline CDR1 is SNHLY and CDR2 is FYNNEI. The CDR3 loop spans 15 amino acids. CDR3 protein: CASSLYGTSTGELFF. Here the CDR3 DNA reads TGTGCCAGCAGTTTATACGGGACTAGCACCGGGGAGCTGTTTTTT.

The gene calls are TRBV19 and TRBJ1-5; 10 positions match TRBD1. The CDR3 consists of 16 residues. The ends lost 4 bases at V and 6 bases at J; junction bases unmatched: 9. Germline CDR1 is LNHDA and CDR2 is SQIVND (reference sequence). Here the CDR3 reads CASSRIGQGVRQPQHF. The CDR3 coding sequence is TGTGCCAGTAGTAGAATCGGACAGGGGGTTCGTCAGCCCCAGCATTTT.

The chain links TRBV19 to TRBJ1-5; perhaps TRBD1 as D (5 bases). CDR3 size: 12 residues. Germline CDR1 reads LNHDA; CDR2 reads SQIVND (reference sequence). Trimming shortened V by 7 bases and J by 5 bases, and 9 bases separated the two germline ends. The CDR3 region is CASMGGDQPQHF. In nucleotides, the CDR3 is TGTGCCAGTATGGGAGGGGATCAGCCCCAGCATTTT.

This chain uses TRBV28 with TRBJ2-7; a weak D match, TRBD1 (6 bases). V was clipped by 4 bases and J by 0 bases, with 19 bases between them. The germline CDR1 and CDR2 sequences are MDHEN and SYDVKM. The CDR3 loop spans 17 amino acids. CDR3 coding DNA: TGTGCCAGCAGTTGGGAGAGGGAGACAGGTCGCTCCTACGAGCAGTACTTC. Residues: CASSWERETGRSYEQYF.

The chain carries TRBV7-9 and TRBJ1-5; TRBD1 aligns across 12 bases. Germline values: CDR1 SEHNR, CDR2 FQNEAQ (reference sequence). V shed 5 bases, J shed 8 bases, and the junction held 16 bases outside the gene matches. The length of the CDR3 is 18 residues. The CDR3 here is CASSRPRLGQGASEPQHF. CDR3 DNA sequence: TGTGCCAGCAGCCGCCCCAGGTTGGGACAGGGGGCCTCCGAGCCCCAGCATTTT.

This chain joins TRBV19 and TRBJ1-2; TRBD1 matches at 9 bases. Per germline, CDR1 LNHDA and CDR2 SQIVND (reference sequence). The length of the CDR3 is 15 residues. Germline trimming cut 4 bases from V and 4 bases from J; bases unmatched to any gene: 7. DNA of the CDR3: TGTGCCAGTAGTACCCAAGGACAGGGGCCCTATGGCTACACCTTC. This sequence encodes CASSTQGQGPYGYTF.

In this sample, this clone turned up once. Other DNA sequences in the same sample also yield this CDR3. CDR3 DNA sequence: TGTGCCAGCAGCCGGGACGGTAATGAAAAACTGTTTTTT. Its protein is CASSRDGNEKLFF. The chain recombines TRBV11-2 with TRBJ1-4; tentatively, D is TRBD1 (5 bases). From germline, CDR1 is SGHAT and CDR2 FQNNGV. V was clipped by 5 bases and J by 4 bases, with 8 bases between them. The CDR3 runs to 13 residues.

This clone was counted once. This chain links TRBV6-1 with TRBJ2-4, with unresolved D. The germline V and J ends were trimmed by 4 bases and 9 bases, with 13 bases remaining between them. The CDR3 is 13 residues long. Germline V lookup: CDR1 MNHNS, CDR2 SASEGT. The CDR3 DNA sequence: TGTGCCAGCAGTGGACCGAGGCGTAGCATTCAGTACTTC. It translates to CASSGPRRSIQYF.

This chain links TRBV4-2 with TRBJ2-5; 10 bases fit TRBD1. With V trimmed by 1 base and J by 6 bases, 5 bases remained unmatched. The CDR3 is made up of 15 amino acids. The V gene's germline CDR1 is LGHNA and CDR2 YNFKEQ. In nucleotides, the CDR3 is TGTGCCAGCAGCCAAGGACAGGGGGCGGGGAAGACCCAGTACTTC. Encoded protein: CASSQGQGAGKTQYF.

The chain links TRBV15 to TRBJ1-6; tentative D call: TRBD1 (5 bases). Germline V gene data show CDR1 as LNHNV and CDR2 as YYDKDF (reference sequence). This CDR3 has 13 residues. The V and J ends lost 1 base and 8 bases respectively, with 6 bases between them. The CDR3 region has the DNA TGTGCCACCAGCAGAGTCAGGGATTCACCCCTCCACTTT. It translates to CATSRVRDSPLHF.

This chain connects TRBV30 to TRBJ2-5; TRBD2 might be the D (5 bases). Germline V gene sequence: CDR1 GTSNPN, CDR2 SVGIG (reference sequence). This CDR3 comprises 11 residues. The V end lost 2 bases, the J end lost 10 bases, and 11 bases lay between the germline ends. CDR3 region: CAWSWERGQYF. The DNA for the CDR3 is TGTGCCTGGAGTTGGGAGAGAGGCCAGTACTTC.

The chain carries TRBV7-9 and TRBJ2-3; 10 bases are shared with TRBD1. The germline V gene has CDR1 SEHNR and CDR2 FQNEAQ (reference sequence). V lost 3 bases and J lost 2; bases outside the gene matches: 5. The CDR3 is 16 residues long. The CDR3 is CASSLTGGRLTDTQYF. The CDR3 region has the DNA TGTGCCAGCAGCTTGACAGGGGGCCGACTCACAGATACGCAGTATTTT. The full variable domain, rest sourced from reference TRBV7-9 and TRBJ2-3, is DTGVSQNPRHKITKRGQNVTFRCDPISEHNRLYWYRQTLGQGPEFLTYFQNEAQLEKSRLLSDRFSAERPKGSFSTLEIQRTEQGDSAMYLCASSLTGGRLTDTQYFGPGTRLTVL.

The V call is TRBV6-4, the J call TRBJ2-6, with 7 bases aligning to TRBD1. The CDR3 has 17 residues. The J segment lost 0 bases and the V segment lost 6 bases, leaving 8 bases of the junction unmatched. The V gene's germline CDR1 is MRHNA and CDR2 SNTAGT. The CDR3 bases are TGTGCCAGCAGAAACAGGGGATTGGGCTCTGGGGCCAACGTCCTGACTTTC. This encodes CASRNRGLGSGANVLTF.

This chain uses TRBV7-8 with TRBJ1-2; D perhaps matches TRBD1 (5 bases). Germline lookup yields CDR1 SGHVS and CDR2 FQNEAQ. Trimming removed 3 bases at V and 2 bases at J, with 25 bases between. The CDR3 extends over 19 amino acids. CDR3 amino acids: CASSFRVREEGTLNYGYTF. The CDR3 nucleotides read TGTGCCAGCAGCTTCAGGGTCCGGGAAGAGGGCACTCTGAACTATGGCTACACCTTC.

The chain uses TRBV19 and TRBJ1-1; D gene unclear. V gave up 4 bases and J gave up 4 bases, with 13 bases separating them. The CDR3 length is 14 residues. Germline V gene lookup returns CDR1 LNHDA and CDR2 SQIVND (reference sequence). The DNA of the CDR3 is TGTGCCAGTAGTAACCCCCATAGGAGCACTGAAGCTTTCTTT. This sequence encodes CASSNPHRSTEAFF.

The chain couples TRBV4-1 to TRBJ2-7, with 12 nucleotides matching TRBD2. The CDR3 consists of 18 residues. Germline assignment: CDR1 MGHRA and CDR2 YSYEKL. The trim removed 5 bases at V and 4 bases at J, leaving 15 bases unmatched. The CDR3 sequence is CASSSRNLAGGPVYEQYF. CDR3 coding DNA: TGCGCCAGCAGCAGCCGTAACCTAGCGGGAGGGCCAGTGTACGAGCAGTACTTC.

The chain uses TRBV6-5 and TRBJ2-2, with TRBD2 matching over 9 bases. The junction had 4 bases not matched to a gene; V was cut back by 6 bases and J by 5 bases. Germline V gene sequence: CDR1 MNHEY, CDR2 SVGAGI. This CDR3 comprises 14 residues. The CDR3 sequence: CASRRLAATGELFF. In DNA, the CDR3 is TGTGCCAGCAGAAGACTAGCGGCTACCGGGGAGCTGTTTTTT.

The chain employs TRBV12-5 and TRBJ2-1, with 8 bases matching TRBD2. The trim removed 5 bases at V and 5 bases at J, leaving 20 bases unmatched. The CDR3 loop spans 19 amino acids. In germline, CDR1 is LGHNT, CDR2 FRNRAP. CDR3 DNA sequence: TGTGCTAGTGGTCTCCTAGTTGGCGGGAGGCCTCCCGTTCACAATGAGCAGTTCTTC. Protein: CASGLLVGGRPPVHNEQFF.

The genes are TRBV5-1 and TRBJ2-1; the match to TRBD2 covers 10 bases. CDR1 and CDR2 from the germline V gene are SGHRS and YFSETQ. The CDR3 spans 16 residues. The V segment lost 4 bases and the J segment 4 bases; nucleotides outside the gene matches: 8. Here the CDR3 DNA reads TGCGCCAGCAGCCCTGGCAATAGCGGGAGGTACAATGAGCAGTTCTTC. Its translation: CASSPGNSGRYNEQFF.